This T cell receptor (beta chain) was observed in a study of chemoradiotherapy in HPV16-positive cancers. Study summary: Candidate HPV-specific clones and shared TCR motifs came from a couple of HPV16-positive patients.

Notes on the study in general: Non-HPV-specific T cells did not expand in tumors during treatment, whereas candidate HPV-specific clones and E7-related motifs did. In HPV16-positive patients, HPV-responsive T-cell expansion tracked better recurrence-free survival.

The data were produced by immunoSEQ multiplex PCR, yet TCRdb's version contains in-frame clones alone and is incomplete. The sample has over 13,000 clones; 65% to 80% are singletons. A note on this clone: The antigen remains unidentified.

This TCR was recovered from a human donor with HPV-associated anogenital cancer. Sampling was done from a patient who underwent chemoradiotherapy.

CDR3 nucleotide sequence: TGCAGCGTTGAAAACAGGGGGACGTCTGGCTACACCTTC. It specifies CSVENRGTSGYTF. The gene calls are TRBV29-1 and TRBJ1-2, with 8 bases fitting TRBD1. This CDR3 region has 13 residues. V lost 2 bases to trimming and J lost 7 bases; unmatched junction nucleotides: 6. Per germline, CDR1 SQVTM and CDR2 ANQGSEA.